Listed below are T cell receptor beta chains from one sample, sequenced in a study of cytomegalovirus exposure and HLA in healthy donors. The repertoire was sequenced with immunoSEQ multiplex PCR; TCRdb's copy has only in-frame clones and lacks some. The listing records about 40,000 clones. Sequencing was performed on PBMCs. All receptors come from a man aged 25-40 years in good health and CMV-seronegative. The CDR3 runs from the conserved cysteine through the conserved F or W. The order of the fields is V gene, D gene, J gene, CDR3 DNA, CDR3 protein. D genes are given only for firm matches.

TRBV19	TRBD1	TRBJ1-5	TGTGCCAGTAGTACGGGGACAGGGGCTCAGCCCCAGCATTTT	CASSTGTGAQPQHF
TRBV4-2	NA	TRBJ1-3	TGTGCCAGCAGCGAAGGACAAAGGGGAAACACCATATATTTT	CASSEGQRGNTIYF
TRBV19	TRBD1	TRBJ1-5	TGTGCCAGTTGGGATTGGGACAGCGGTTCCAATCAGCCCCAGCATTTT	CASWDWDSGSNQPQHF
TRBV5-4	TRBD1	TRBJ2-1	TGTGCCAGCAGCGGGGACAGCTCCTACAATGAGCAGTTCTTC	CASSGDSSYNEQFF
TRBV5-1	TRBD1	TRBJ2-3	TGCGCCAGCAGCTTCTCCGGGACAGGGAGTTCCACAGATACGCAGTATTTT	CASSFSGTGSSTDTQYF
TRBV4-1	NA	TRBJ2-7	TGCGCCAGCAGCCACCCTAGCGACTACGAGCAGTACTTC	CASSHPSDYEQYF
TRBV27	TRBD2	TRBJ2-7	TGTGCCAGCAGCATGGGACTAGCGGAGTCCTACGAGCAGTACTTC	CASSMGLAESYEQYF
TRBV7-2	NA	TRBJ1-5	TGTGCCAGCAGCGAAGGGCGGAGGCAGCCCCAGCATTTT	CASSEGRRQPQHF
TRBV5-6	NA	TRBJ2-1	TGTGCCAGCAGTCTATACAATGAGCAGTTCTTC	CASSLYNEQFF
TRBV25-1	TRBD1	TRBJ1-2	TGTGCCAGCAGGCCTACAGGGGGCACAAACTATGGCTACACCTTC	CASRPTGGTNYGYTF
TRBV2	TRBD2	TRBJ2-5	TGTGCCAGCGGGGGAAGCGGGAAAGAGACCCAGTACTTC	CASGGSGKETQYF
TRBV7-6	TRBD1	TRBJ2-2	TGTGCCAGCAGCAGCCGACAGGGTTCGGCCGGGGAGCTGTTTTTT	CASSSRQGSAGELFF
TRBV2	TRBD1	TRBJ2-5	TGTGCCAGCAGTCCGGGACAGGTGGAGACCCAGTACTTC	CASSPGQVETQYF
TRBV11-2	TRBD2	TRBJ2-7	TGTGCCAGCAGCTCGAGACCCGGGACTAGCTTTCGGGGTTCCTACGAGCAGTACTTC	CASSSRPGTSFRGSYEQYF
TRBV5-1	NA	TRBJ1-3	TGCGCCAGCAGCTTCGACAGCTCTGGAAACACCATATATTTT	CASSFDSSGNTIYF
TRBV6-5	NA	TRBJ1-1	TGTGCCAGCAGTCCCTATCCACGGAGCACTGAAGCTTTCTTT	CASSPYPRSTEAFF
TRBV19	TRBD1	TRBJ1-4	TGTGCCAGTAGTACGTCCCCGAAGACAGGGGGCGGTGAAAAACTGTTTTTT	CASSTSPKTGGGEKLFF
TRBV19	TRBD1	TRBJ1-5	TGTGCCAGTAGTATAAGGACAGGGGGTTTCCAGCCCCAGCATTTT	CASSIRTGGFQPQHF
TRBV19	TRBD1	TRBJ2-7	TGTGCCAGTAGTGGACAGGGTGCCGCCTACGAGCAGTACTTC	CASSGQGAAYEQYF
TRBV9	NA	TRBJ2-1	TGTGCCAGCAGCGTACAGGGCTCCTACAATGAGCAGTTCTTC	CASSVQGSYNEQFF
TRBV2	NA	TRBJ1-1	TGTGCCAGCAGTGAGGGGCAGGTGAGGACTGAAGCTTTCTTT	CASSEGQVRTEAFF
TRBV19	NA	TRBJ1-5	TGTGCCAAGAGGACGGGGGGTAATCAGCCCCAGCATTTT	CAKRTGGNQPQHF
TRBV5-1	TRBD1	TRBJ1-5	TGCGCCAGCAGCCGTGACAGGGGGGACCAGCCCCAGCATTTT	CASSRDRGDQPQHF
TRBV6-5	TRBD1	TRBJ2-7	TGTGCCAGCAGCCGAAGACAGGGGGCCTACGAGCAGTACTTC	CASSRRQGAYEQYF
TRBV10-1	TRBD2	TRBJ2-1	TGCGCCGGTCCGGGACTAGCGGGACCGGGGGAGCAGTTCTTC	CAGPGLAGPGEQFF
TRBV4-2	TRBD2	TRBJ2-7	TGTGCCAGCAGCCAAGACGAACGGGGGGACTACGAGCAGTACTTC	CASSQDERGDYEQYF
TRBV11-2	TRBD2	TRBJ2-3	TGTGCCAGCAGCTTAATAGGACTAGCGGGCCAAGACGATACGCAGTATTTT	CASSLIGLAGQDDTQYF
TRBV30	NA	TRBJ2-7	TGTGCCTGGAGTGGGGAGATCTACGAGCAGTACTTC	CAWSGEIYEQYF
TRBV5-4	NA	TRBJ2-7	TGTGCCAGCAGCTCCAGAGGTAGCTCCTACGAGCAGTACTTC	CASSSRGSSYEQYF
TRBV5-1	NA	TRBJ1-4	TGCGCCAGCAGCTTGTGGGGGGTATCAGATGAAAAACTGTTTTTT	CASSLWGVSDEKLFF
TRBV30	TRBD1	TRBJ2-7	TGTGCCTGGTCAGGACAGGTCCGCTCCTACGAGCAGTACTTC	CAWSGQVRSYEQYF
TRBV6-5	NA	TRBJ2-3	TGTGCCAGCAGTTACACGACCCACGGGGGTACGCAGTATTTT	CASSYTTHGGTQYF
TRBV11-2	TRBD2	TRBJ2-7	TGTGCCAGCAGCCAAACTGGGGGGGCCTACGAGCAGTACTTC	CASSQTGGAYEQYF
TRBV7-9	TRBD2	TRBJ2-7	TGTGCCAGCAGGCCGGGACTAGCTTACGAGCAGTACTTC	CASRPGLAYEQYF
TRBV19	NA	TRBJ1-5	TGTGCCACCGCCGGGATGGGTGGGTTCCTTAGCAATCAGCCCCAGCATTTT	CATAGMGGFLSNQPQHF
TRBV6-4	TRBD2	TRBJ2-1	TGTGCCAGCAGTGACACTAGCGGGGGCGACAATGAGCAGTTCTTC	CASSDTSGGDNEQFF
TRBV5-1	NA	TRBJ2-7	TGCGCCAGCAGCTTCATGACCGGGACTTACAGCTCCTACGAGCAGTACTTC	CASSFMTGTYSSYEQYF
TRBV5-4	NA	TRBJ1-1	TGTGCCAGCAGCTTGAAAGGACAGAACACTGAAGCTTTCTTT	CASSLKGQNTEAFF
TRBV5-4	TRBD2	TRBJ2-7	TGTGCCAGCAGCTTTGCGGGGGGTCTGGGAGAGCAGTACTTC	CASSFAGGLGEQYF
TRBV2	NA	TRBJ1-5	TGTGCCAGCAGTGAACAGGGAAATAGCAATCAGCCCCAGCATTTT	CASSEQGNSNQPQHF
TRBV5-6	NA	TRBJ1-2	TGTGCCAGCGGACTATCTAACTATGGCTACACCTTC	CASGLSNYGYTF
TRBV19	TRBD1	TRBJ2-1	TGTGCCAGTAAACAGGGGCAGGGTCCGTACAATGAGCAGTTCTTC	CASKQGQGPYNEQFF
TRBV18	NA	TRBJ1-2	TGTGCCAGCTCACCACGCCAGAACGTTAACTATGGCTACACCTTC	CASSPRQNVNYGYTF
TRBV6-1	NA	TRBJ1-1	TGTGCCAGCAGTGAGAGGAAAGGGGGCACTGAAGCTTTCTTT	CASSERKGGTEAFF
TRBV4-1	TRBD2	TRBJ2-3	TGCGCCAGCAGCCAAGGTCGACTAGCGGCTAGCACAGATACGCAGTATTTT	CASSQGRLAASTDTQYF
TRBV10-2	NA	TRBJ1-5	TGCGCCAGCAGAGATACAGGATATAGCAATCAGCCCCAGCATTTT	CASRDTGYSNQPQHF
TRBV15	TRBD1	TRBJ2-3	TGTGCCACCAGCAGAAACAGGGGAGACCCCACAGATACGCAGTATTTT	CATSRNRGDPTDTQYF
TRBV10-3	NA	TRBJ1-5	TGTGCCATCAGGGACAGCATGAGCCAGCCCCAGCATTTT	CAIRDSMSQPQHF